This T cell receptor (beta chain) was recorded in a study of breast tumors, draining lymph nodes, adjacent tissues. Regarding the study as a whole: The lymph node origin of tumor T cells was framed as consistent with a hypothesis, not demonstrated.

Looked up from germline, CDR1 is SEHNR and CDR2 is FQNEAQ (reference sequence). V lost 3 bases, J lost 11 bases, and 15 bases lay in between. This CDR3 region has 13 residues. TCRdb called the multiplex PCR reads again in MiXCR, with one record for every CDR3 protein. The sample lists roughly 49,000 distinct CDR3 sequences, roughly two fifths occurring once. On this clonotype itself: The antigen remains undetermined.

Specimen: breast tumor tissue. This chain joins TRBV7-9 and TRBJ2-3, with D maybe TRBD1 (6 bases). This sequence originates from a female donor with breast cancer. Some clones in this sample may be carry-over from other donors' samples. CDR3 loop: CASSFAQGNEQYF. Here the CDR3 DNA reads TGTGCCAGCAGCTTTGCACAGGGCAATGAGCAGTATTTT.